The clone carrying this TCR beta chain was recorded a few times. Its antigen is not known. The assay was immunoSEQ multiplex PCR, and TCRdb's table has in-frame clones only and misses some. The sample lists around 140,000 clones, approximately 91% occurring once. From germline, CDR1 is KGHSH and CDR2 LQKENI. The CDR3 spans 16 residues. V lost 5 bases and J lost 1, with 14 bases in between. The sample is drawn from a study of T cell responses to AZD1222 COVID-19 vaccine. Whole-study findings and limits: Clonal diversity was possibly underestimated; the donors were predominantly white British and more often female.

This chain uses TRBV18 with TRBJ1-4; D perhaps matches TRBD1 (5 bases). The sample consisted of peripheral blood, taken on day 0 of AZD1222 vaccination. The clonotype comes from an adult in good health. The CDR3 DNA is TGTGCCAGCTCATCGAGGCAGGGTGTAACTAATGAAAAACTGTTTTTT. Its protein is CASSSRQGVTNEKLFF.